This TCR beta chain was sequenced during a study of shared clonotypes between healthy human individuals. Study-level background: CD4 naive cells filled three plates per donor, CD4 memory three, CD8 naive two and CD8 memory one.

Study-level findings and limits: Generation probabilities were higher for clonotypes shared across all four sorted-subset donors than for unshared ones. Several donors held around 5% of naive CD4 clonotypes in common. Blood was the only sampled material, and tissue repertoires likely differ.

This CDR3 comprises 14 residues. With 5 bases removed from V and 0 bases from J, the gap between germline ends came to 8 bases. Germline V gene data show CDR1 as WSHSY and CDR2 as SAAADI. This clone was observed a few times. Its antigen remains unknown. The method was immunoSEQ multiplex PCR; TCRdb's version includes in-frame clones alone and lacks a portion of them. The sample has 550,000 to 700,000 clones, about three quarters seen once. Material: memory CD4+ T cells sorted from blood. Subset denoted: CD45RA-negative fraction. This receptor was taken from a woman aged 30 to 39 in good health. V usage is TRBV10-2 and J usage is TRBJ2-1; no clear D gene. As DNA, the CDR3 is TGCGCCAGCAGTCAAGCTTCCTCCTACAATGAGCAGTTCTTC. Encoded protein: CASSQASSYNEQFF.